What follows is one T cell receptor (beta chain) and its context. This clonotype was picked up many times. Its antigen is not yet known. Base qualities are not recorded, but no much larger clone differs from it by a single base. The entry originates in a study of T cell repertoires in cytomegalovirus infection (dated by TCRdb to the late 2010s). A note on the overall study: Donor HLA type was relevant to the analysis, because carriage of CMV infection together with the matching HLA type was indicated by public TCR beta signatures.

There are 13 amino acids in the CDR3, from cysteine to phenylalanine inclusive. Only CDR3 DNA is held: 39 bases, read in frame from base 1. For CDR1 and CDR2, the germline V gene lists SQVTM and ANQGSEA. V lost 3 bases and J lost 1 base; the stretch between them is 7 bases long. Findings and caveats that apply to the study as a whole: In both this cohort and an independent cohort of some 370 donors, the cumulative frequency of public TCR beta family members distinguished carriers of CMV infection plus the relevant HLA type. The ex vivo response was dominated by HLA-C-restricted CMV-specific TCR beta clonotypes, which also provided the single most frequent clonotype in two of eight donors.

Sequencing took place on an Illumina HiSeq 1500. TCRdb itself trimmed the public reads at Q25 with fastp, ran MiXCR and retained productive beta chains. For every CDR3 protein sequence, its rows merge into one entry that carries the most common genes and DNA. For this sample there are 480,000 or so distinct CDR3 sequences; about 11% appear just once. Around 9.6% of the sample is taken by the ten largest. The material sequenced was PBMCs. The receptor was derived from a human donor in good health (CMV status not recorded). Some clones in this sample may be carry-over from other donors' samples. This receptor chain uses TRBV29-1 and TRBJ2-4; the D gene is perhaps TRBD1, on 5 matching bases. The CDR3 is CSVESGAKNIQYF. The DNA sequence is TGCAGCGTTGAGTCAGGGGCCAAAAACATTCAGTACTTC.